Presented here are 6 T cell receptor beta chains from one specimen sequenced in a study of blood T cell repertoires in COVID-19. Repertoires were generated with immunoSEQ multiplex PCR, while TCRdb's copy carries only in-frame clones and drops some. This table holds 93,000 or so clones, approximately 89% found once. The source material was peripheral blood. Every receptor here comes from a woman aged 80 or over in a cohort sampled during active COVID-19.

This clone has just one count. The chain is built from TRBV24-1 and TRBJ2-5; 7 bases align to TRBD1. The germline CDR1 and CDR2 sequences are KGHDR and SFDVKD. Trimming removed 4 bases from V and 5 bases from J; junction bases left unmatched: 9. There are 15 residues in the CDR3. DNA of the CDR3: TGTGCCACCAGTGAGCGACAGGGTTCACGGGAGACCCAGTACTTC. This gives the protein CATSERQGSRETQYF.

The chain recombines TRBV19 with TRBJ1-2; a weak D match, TRBD1 (6 bases). The germline gives CDR1 LNHDA, CDR2 SQIVND (reference sequence). V was shortened by 6 bases and J by 4 bases, with 9 bases between the two germline ends. The CDR3 covers 12 residues. In DNA form, the CDR3 reads TGTGCCAGTAGACTCAGGGGCTATGGCTACACCTTC. It is translated as CASRLRGYGYTF.

This chain uses TRBV7-9 with TRBJ2-1; perhaps TRBD1 as D (7 bases). Trimming shortened V by 1 base and J by 7 bases, and 23 bases separated the two germline ends. The CDR3 is made up of 18 amino acids. Germline V CDR1 and CDR2: SEHNR, FQNEAQ (reference sequence). The DNA of the CDR3 is TGTGCCAGCAGCTTAGAAGCGTGGAGGGGGCGAGATCCGAATGAGCAGTTCTTC. Residues: CASSLEAWRGRDPNEQFF.

The chain employs TRBV5-1 and TRBJ1-2; tentatively, D is TRBD1 (6 bases). Germline V gene data show CDR1 as SGHRS and CDR2 as YFSETQ. This CDR3 has 14 residues. Trimming shortened V by 4 bases and J by 2 bases, and 12 bases separated the two germline ends. CDR3 nucleotide sequence: TGCGCCAGCAGCCAAACACAGGGAAACTATGGCTACACCTTC. It encodes CASSQTQGNYGYTF.

The chain couples TRBV3-1 (or the pseudogene TRBV3-2) to TRBJ2-1; TRBD1 agrees at 8 bases. With 6 bases clipped from V and 0 bases from J, the junction kept 4 bases outside the gene matches. The CDR3 is 15 amino acids. Per germline, CDR1 LGHDT and CDR2 YNNKEL (reference sequence). Written as DNA, the CDR3 is TGTGCCAGCAGGGACAGGGATAGCTCCTACAATGAGCAGTTCTTC. This encodes CASRDRDSSYNEQFF.

The rearrangement links TRBV3-1 (or the pseudogene TRBV3-2) to TRBJ2-1, with 9 bases aligning to TRBD2. In germline, CDR1 is LGHDT, CDR2 YNNKEL (reference sequence). CDR3 size: 17 residues. Trimming took 4 bases from V and 1 from J; bases not matched to a gene: 8. For the CDR3, the DNA is TGTGCCAGCAGCCGAGTTTCTAGCGGGGTATCCTACAATGAGCAGTTCTTC. Its protein product is CASSRVSSGVSYNEQFF.